The clone carrying this T cell receptor beta chain has a handful of counts. Its antigen remains unidentified. TCRdb reanalysed the RT-PCR reads using MiXCR and keeps one entry per CDR3 protein. In the table there are about 540,000 distinct CDR3 sequences, 20% to 25% of which are singletons. The data are from a study of response to subunit inactivated influenza vaccine. Points from the study as a whole: Seasonal influenza vaccination, on each occasion, was suggested by the authors to recruit few new T cells.

Germline assignment: CDR1 SGHTA and CDR2 FQGNSA. The CDR3 covers 16 residues. V dropped 3 bases and J dropped 4 bases, with 18 bases sitting between them. The same data also contributed to another study, on T cells expressing NK-cell markers. That work adds: Production of TCR beta cDNA relied on 5'RACE template switching with UMIs. The authors sequenced eight donors, of whom seven were HCMV-seropositive and one was seronegative. In more than five donors, dominant CD3+CD56+NKG2C+ clones formed roughly 1.0-7.5% of CD8+ cells.

Sequencing was performed on CD4+ T cells sorted from PBMCs, taken roughly 13 days after vaccination. V is TRBV7-2 and J is TRBJ1-2; no firm D call. This TCR was sampled from a man aged 50 to 60 who received an inactivated influenza vaccine. CDR3 sequence (DNA): TGTGCCAGCAGCTTGGGAGGGCCAAAGCCTACCTATGGCTACACCTTC. Protein: CASSLGGPKPTYGYTF.